The subject of this entry is one TCR beta chain. Its antigen is not yet known. Per-base quality was not reported, and no clone a single base away is much larger than it. TCRbeta CDR3 regions were sequenced with the immunoSEQ Assay. After extraction, genomic DNA underwent amplification by bias-controlled multiplex PCR, followed by high-throughput sequencing. Regarding the original processing steps: Collapsing and filtering of sequences were performed to quantify the absolute abundance of each unique TCRbeta CDR3 region. T cell fraction was estimated by normalizing TCRbeta template counts to usable DNA, with usable DNA measured through amplification of reference genes found in all nucleated cells. Repertoire TCRs were annotated as SARS-CoV-2-specific when V gene, CDR3 amino acid sequence and J gene were exactly matched to a known reactive TCR set. The reference SARS-CoV-2 TCR set came from MIRA and was filtered for enrichment in COVID-19-positive ImmuneCODE repertoires, removing public or cross-reactive TCRs. Using the MIRA antigens, annotated TCRs were further analysed by specific ORF or by position within an ORF. Breadth was defined as annotated unique rearrangements over total unique productive rearrangements; depth was the summed frequency of those rearrangements. Two-sided Wilcoxon rank-sum tests were applied when comparing TCR breadth between groups. TCRdb mirrors the immuneACCESS table, restricted to in-frame sequences. Some clones are absent from its copies; in checked studies, under half trace to an unresolved V gene, and the reason for the others is unknown. D and trimming were read from the DNA, whereas the V and J calls and clone size are those reported in that table. This sample lists about 350,000 clones; roughly 91% were detected once. The leading ten clones occupy about 3% of the sample.

This sample is part of a study of Ad26.COV2.S vaccination and SARS-CoV-2 variants (dated by TCRdb to the early 2020s). Study-level background: Vaccine-arm donors were drawn from COV1001, a multicentre, randomized, double-blind, placebo-controlled phase I-IIa trial of Ad26.COV2.S in healthy adults. Ad26.COV2.S was administered intramuscularly at a dose of 5x10^10 or 1x10^11 viral particles, either as one shot or as two shots given 56 days apart. TCRbeta repertoire sequencing was used to assess the specificity and breadth of SARS-CoV-2-reactive T cell receptors after Ad26.COV2.S vaccination. A total of 32 samples were included in the TCR-sequenced set, comprising roughly 19 Ad26.COV2.S vaccine recipients, 5 placebo recipients and 8 SARS-CoV-2 convalescent individuals. Trial participants were randomized into five groups of five: low-dose or high-dose Ad26.COV2.S given once or twice, or placebo on both occasions. Investigators remained blinded to trial group allocation during experiments and outcome assessment. What the work shows at the level of the full study, not this receptor alone: Higher spike-specific TCR breadth was observed in Ad26.COV2.S recipients than in placebo recipients (P = 0.0014). After vaccination, substantial breadth of spike-specific CD8+ and CD4+ T cell responses was reported. Vaccine and placebo recipients had similar non-spike TCR breadth, a finding consistent with the vaccine containing only spike. It was noted by the authors that total T cell responses may have been underestimated by the TCR breadth and depth analyses. The study was not powered to compare responses between vaccine doses or regimens.

Per the publication, the treatment or condition label means: roughly 19 received Ad26.COV2.S at low or high dose, single or two shots; about five received placebo; per-sample allocation not given. For vaccine and placebo recipients, the sequenced repertoires came from samples collected on day 63 after the first injection. Between 29 July and 7 August 2020, Cohort 1b enrolled around 24 adults aged 18-55 years at one site in Boston, USA. Ad26.COV2.S was a replication-incompetent adenovirus type 26 vector that expressed a prefusion-stabilized SARS-CoV-2 spike protein derived from the original Wuhan strain. Sequenced here: peripheral blood, sampled in a trial of Ad26.COV2.S vaccine versus placebo. The receptor comes from a person aged 18 to 59 who received the Ad26.COV2.S COVID-19 vaccine or a placebo.

CDR3 protein: CASSQIPDRLAPYEQYF. The nucleotide sequence is TGTGCCAGCAGCCAGATTCCGGACAGGCTGGCCCCCTACGAGCAGTACTTC. The chain is encoded by TRBV3-1 (or the pseudogene TRBV3-2) joined to TRBJ2-7, with 7 central nucleotides matching TRBD1. Unmatched junction bases come to 13, with V trimmed by 3 bases and J by 2 bases. The germline V gene encodes CDR1 LGHDT and CDR2 YNNKEL (reference sequence). The CDR3 runs 17 amino acids, cysteine and phenylalanine included. The sequence is cut down to CDR3 DNA, 51 bases in frame from base 1.